One and the same sample provided the 8 T cell receptor beta chains below, sequenced in a study of blood T cell repertoires in COVID-19. Clones were read by immunoSEQ multiplex PCR, and TCRdb kept only the in-frame ones, dropping some. The table records around 300,000 clones, 90% of them present only once. Sequenced sample: peripheral blood. The origin of the receptors is a woman aged 25-40 years with COVID-19, enrolled during active disease.

The chain employs TRBV9 and TRBJ2-7; TRBD1 aligns across 7 bases. The CDR3 runs to 13 residues. V trimming: 0 bases; J trimming: 6 bases; junction bases outside the gene matches: 3. Germline CDR1 and CDR2: SGDLS and YYNGEE. CDR3: CASSVVPGGEQYF. As DNA, the CDR3 is TGTGCCAGCAGCGTAGTCCCAGGGGGCGAGCAGTACTTC. The variable domain in full, completed from reference TRBV9 and TRBJ2-7, reads DSGVTQTPKHLITATGQRVTLRCSPRSGDLSVYWYQQSLDQGLQFLIQYYNGEERAKGNILERFSAQQFPDLHSELNLSSLELGDSALYFCASSVVPGGEQYFGPGTRLTVT.

CDR3 nucleotide sequence: TGTGCCAGCAGTGTCTCGGGACAGGGGAGAGGCATTCAGTACTTC. This codes for CASSVSGQGRGIQYF. The chain links TRBV25-1 to TRBJ2-4; 10 positions agree with TRBD1. Unmatched junction bases numbered 9, after V lost 4 bases and J lost 9 bases. The germline gives CDR1 MGHDK, CDR2 SYGVNS. The CDR3 extends over 15 amino acids.

The chain employs TRBV28 and TRBJ2-4; 7 bases line up with TRBD2. The CDR3 totals 15 residues. Trimming removed 3 bases from V and 3 bases from J; junction bases left unmatched: 5. CDR1 and CDR2 (germline): MDHEN, SYDVKM. CDR3 DNA: TGTGCCAGCAGTTTTTCGCCGGGAGGCAAAAACATTCAGTACTTC. Protein product: CASSFSPGGKNIQYF.

The CDR3 DNA reads TGCGCCAGCAGCCAAGATTGGGGCGGATACCCCAAAAACATTCAGTACTTC. Encoded protein: CASSQDWGGYPKNIQYF. The rearrangement joins TRBV4-3 to TRBJ2-4; TRBD1 is a possible D gene (5 bases). Germline CDR1 is LGHNA and CDR2 is YSLEER. The CDR3 has 17 residues. Trimming removed 0 bases from V and 2 bases from J, with 14 bases in between.

The chain uses TRBV5-6 and TRBJ1-2; D may be TRBD1 (6 bases). Germline CDR1 SGHDT, CDR2 YYEEEE. Trimming took 1 base from V and 6 from J, leaving 10 bases between them. The CDR3 runs 13 residues. The DNA of the CDR3 is TGTGCCAGCAGCTTGCAGGGGTTTCATGGCTACACCTTC. Translating it yields CASSLQGFHGYTF.

This sequence joins TRBV28 and TRBJ1-2; TRBD1 aligns across 10 bases. The junction had 10 bases not matched to a gene; V was cut back by 6 bases and J by 6 bases. The germline CDR1 and CDR2 sequences are MDHEN and SYDVKM. The CDR3 is made up of 15 amino acids. The CDR3 here is CASRLRDRGIDGYTF. CDR3 bases: TGTGCCAGCAGGTTACGGGACAGGGGAATAGATGGCTACACCTTC.

The chain combines TRBV4-1 with TRBJ1-4, with D perhaps TRBD1 (6 bases). CDR3 length: 19 residues. The germline V gene has CDR1 MGHRA and CDR2 YSYEKL. With 1 base removed from V and 3 bases from J, the gap between germline ends came to 21 bases. CDR3 sequence reads: CASSQGRSWGQGSNEKLFF. CDR3 in DNA: TGCGCCAGCAGCCAAGGGCGGTCCTGGGGGCAGGGTTCTAATGAAAAACTGTTTTTT.

The rearrangement uses TRBV29-1 and TRBJ1-4; possibly TRBD1 for D (5 bases). This CDR3 is 12 amino acids long. V dropped 4 bases and J dropped 3 bases, with 6 bases sitting between them. From germline, CDR1 is SQVTM and CDR2 ANQGSEA. The CDR3 DNA is TGCAGCGTTGTAGGGGCTAATGAAAAACTGTTTTTT. Protein: CSVVGANEKLFF. The full variable domain, with the rest looked up from reference TRBV29-1 and TRBJ1-4, is SAVISQKPSRDICQRGTSLTIQCQVDSQVTMMFWYRQQPGQSLTLIATANQGSEATYESGFVIDKFPISRPNLTFSTLTVSNMSPEDSSIYLCSVVGANEKLFFGSGTQLSVL.